The present TCR beta chain was sequenced within a study of blood T cell repertoires in COVID-19 (TCRdb year 2020). Broadly, across the study: Samples from collaborators originated in the United States, Italy and Spain and spanned both the acute and convalescent phases of COVID-19. The material from the prospective study consisted of cDNA or gDNA derived from T cells, B-cell-depleted T cells, or PBMCs. The dataset comprised deeply sampled blood TCRbeta repertoires from subjects exposed to, actively infected with, or recovered from COVID-19. The repertoires were made available in a free public database intended to serve as a resource for research on the immune response to SARS-CoV-2. Samples came from the ongoing ImmuneRACE study (first 160 participants) plus 1,254 subjects from 6 global collaborators. Sample metadata almost always included a de-identified subject ID, COVID-19 status, age in years and sex. HLA class I and class II types, where available, came from metadata supplied by the sample provider rather than from assay-based typing. Study-wide findings and limitations: The quantity of clinical and demographic metadata differed by source and by participant and was supplied without curation.

Enrolling through a virtual design, the prospective study's participants ranged in age from about 18 to 89 years and lived across 24 United States geographic areas. To assign participants to cohorts, the prospective study relied on clinical history that participants themselves reported in a screening survey and a study questionnaire. Recovered participants in ImmuneRACE Cohort 3 were defined by two consecutive negative NP/OP PCR tests, clearance by a healthcare professional, or resolution of symptoms. In the prospective study, whole blood, serum and a nasopharyngeal or oropharyngeal swab were collected from each participant by mobile phlebotomists. Additional blood draws and questionnaires over an approximately 2-month period could optionally be provided by prospective study participants. Blood samples from the prospective study were shipped frozen or at room temperature prior to DNA extraction.

Concerning this clone: No antigen is known for it. The sample holds no much larger clone one base away, and base qualities are not on file.

TCRbeta CDR3 regions were amplified from genomic DNA using the immunoSEQ Assay, a bias-controlled multiplex PCR. On the study's bioinformatics: The number of nucleated cells in each sample was estimated from the amplification of reference gene primers within the assay. Sequence reads were collapsed and filtered to measure the absolute abundance of every unique TCRbeta CDR3 rearrangement. For each sample, productive Simpson clonality was calculated as the square root of Simpson's diversity index across productive rearrangements. TCRdb retrieved this table from immuneACCESS and kept in-frame rearrangements only. Not all clones are present; in checked studies, unresolved V genes account for under half, and no reason is known for the remainder. V and J calls and clone size are as listed in that table; D and trimming were resolved from the DNA. The sample data list around 500,000 clones, and about 85% of these were observed just once. The ten most abundant clones make up around 7.9% of the sample.

The germline V gene encodes CDR1 SGHNT and CDR2 YENEEA. CDR3 length: 15 amino acids, cysteine to phenylalanine. The DNA shown is the 45-base CDR3, in frame from base 1. Trimming removed 5 bases from V and 2 bases from J; the gene matches leave 6 bases unexplained. What was sequenced was PBMCs or T cells enriched from blood (not recorded which). The sequence is built from TRBV11-3 and TRBJ1-2; 9 central nucleotides agree with TRBD1. The sequence derives from a woman aged 55-70 years who had recovered from COVID-19. The nucleotide sequence is TGTGCCAGCAGCCTGGGACAGGGCTTAAACTATGGCTACACCTTC. Translated, this gives CASSLGQGLNYGYTF.